These 18 T cell receptor beta chains originate from one sample sequenced in a study of shared T cell receptors in the human thymus. The table came from immunoSEQ multiplex PCR; TCRdb's copy has only in-frame clones and leaves some out. The data show under 850,000 clones, around nine tenths seen once. In addition, the sample was reused for a study of human thymus T cells.

The sequencing sample was made of thymocytes. The source is a boy younger than two with a congenital heart defect.

This clone was picked up one time. The V gene is TRBV4-3, the J gene TRBJ1-3; D is ambiguous. This CDR3 is built from 17 residues. V dropped 6 bases and J dropped 0 bases, with 18 bases sitting between them. From germline, CDR1 is LGHNA and CDR2 YSLEER. The CDR3: CASSPDTAAGSGNTIYF. Written as DNA, the CDR3 is TGCGCCAGCAGTCCTGATACGGCGGCGGGCTCTGGAAACACCATATATTTT.

V is TRBV29-1 and J is TRBJ2-3; tentative D call: TRBD1 (6 bases). Germline V gene data show CDR1 as SQVTM and CDR2 as ANQGSEA. CDR3 length equals 16 residues. V lost 6 bases and J lost 0, with 19 bases in between. CDR3 DNA sequence: TGCAGCGTCGCACCCCAAGGGACACTTAGCACAGATACGCAGTATTTT. This sequence encodes CSVAPQGTLSTDTQYF.

J is TRBJ2-1 and V is TRBV2; 12 bases agree with TRBD2. The CDR3 covers 19 residues. CDR1 is SNHLY and CDR2 is FYNNEI in the germline V gene. The V and J ends lost 5 bases and 1 base, in that order; junction bases with no gene match: 12. The CDR3 region is CASSKHLTSGRTSYNEQFF. CDR3 nucleotides: TGTGCCAGCAGTAAACATCTGACTAGCGGGAGAACGTCCTACAATGAGCAGTTCTTC.

The chain couples TRBV9 to TRBJ1-3, with 7 bases aligning to TRBD1. CDR1 SGDLS and CDR2 YYNGEE come from the germline V gene. The V and J ends lost 4 bases and 1 base, in that order; junction bases with no gene match: 5. The CDR3 is 15 amino acids. This chain's CDR3 is CASSHDRVSGNTIYF. DNA of the CDR3: TGTGCCAGCAGCCACGACAGGGTTTCTGGAAACACCATATATTTT. Using reference TRBV9 and TRBJ1-3 for the parts outside the CDR3, the full variable domain is DSGVTQTPKHLITATGQRVTLRCSPRSGDLSVYWYQQSLDQGLQFLIQYYNGEERAKGNILERFSAQQFPDLHSELNLSSLELGDSALYFCASSHDRVSGNTIYFGEGSWLTVV.

With respect to this clone: This sample includes further DNA sequences coding for the same CDR3. The J gene is TRBJ1-5, the V gene TRBV6-1, with unresolved D. Looked up from germline, CDR1 is MNHNS and CDR2 is SASEGT. The CDR3 consists of 15 residues. V lost 7 bases and J lost 0, with 13 bases in between. The CDR3 region is CASTEQLYSNQPQHF. The CDR3 coding sequence is TGTGCCAGCACGGAACAGCTCTATAGCAATCAGCCCCAGCATTTT.

DNA of the CDR3: TGTGCCAGCAGCTTAAGGACACCTCACCGGGATACGCAGTATTTT. This sequence encodes CASSLRTPHRDTQYF. The chain recombines TRBV7-2 with TRBJ2-3; a weak D match, TRBD1 (5 bases). With 2 bases removed from V and 6 bases from J, the gap between germline ends came to 15 bases. This CDR3 has 15 residues. Germline V gives CDR1 SGHTA, CDR2 FQGNSA.

The J gene is TRBJ2-3, the V gene TRBV6-5, with 12 bases aligning to TRBD1. Trimming at V came to 1 base and at J to 3 bases, leaving 2 bases not matched to a gene. CDR3 length: 16 amino acids. The germline V gene encodes CDR1 MNHEY and CDR2 SVGAGI. The CDR3 region has the DNA TGTGCCAGCAGTTACTGGGACAGGGGGCGTACAGATACGCAGTATTTT. It translates to CASSYWDRGRTDTQYF.

V gene TRBV28 combines with J gene TRBJ2-7, with TRBD1 matching 9 bases. Germline loops: CDR1 MDHEN, CDR2 SYDVKM. Unmatched junction bases numbered 14, after V lost 6 bases and J lost 2 bases. The CDR3 is made up of 17 amino acids. This CDR3 is CASRFTYRGRNPYEQYF. Written as DNA, the CDR3 is TGTGCCAGCAGGTTCACGTACAGGGGGCGGAATCCCTACGAGCAGTACTTC.

This clone has just a few counts. The CDR3 sequence is CASRFGVELFF. DNA for the CDR3: TGTGCCAGTAGATTCGGTGTGGAGCTGTTTTTT. This rearrangement joins TRBV19 to TRBJ2-2; D gene ambiguous. The V gene's germline CDR1 is LNHDA and CDR2 SQIVND (reference sequence). The CDR3 has 11 residues. V gave up 6 bases and J gave up 10 bases, with 9 bases separating them.

The chain is built from TRBV7-9 and TRBJ2-7; D might be TRBD1 (6 bases). Germline V lookup: CDR1 SEHNR, CDR2 FQNEAQ (reference sequence). The CDR3 loop spans 14 amino acids. V was clipped by 5 bases and J by 6 bases, with 17 bases between them. In DNA form, the CDR3 reads TGTGCCAGCAGCCCCCAGGGGAGAGCGGCCGAGCAGTACTTC. Translating it yields CASSPQGRAAEQYF. The full variable domain, rest sourced from reference TRBV7-9 and TRBJ2-7, is DTGVSQNPRHKITKRGQNVTFRCDPISEHNRLYWYRQTLGQGPEFLTYFQNEAQLEKSRLLSDRFSAERPKGSFSTLEIQRTEQGDSAMYLCASSPQGRAAEQYFGPGTRLTVT.

V gene TRBV6-5 combines with J gene TRBJ1-3; 8 nucleotides agree with TRBD1. The CDR3 loop spans 14 amino acids. The V segment lost 6 bases and the J segment 3 bases; nucleotides outside the gene matches: 4. Germline CDR1 is MNHEY and CDR2 is SVGAGI. The CDR3 sequence: CASRNRGYGNTIYF. CDR3 nucleotides: TGTGCCAGCAGGAACAGGGGGTATGGAAACACCATATATTTT.

The chain links TRBV25-1 to TRBJ1-5; 7 nucleotides match TRBD1. The V gene end was trimmed by 2 bases and the J gene end by 5 bases; junction bases not matched to a gene: 3. The CDR3 sequence is 14 residues long. CDR1 is MGHDK, CDR2 SYGVNS, per germline. The CDR3 DNA reads TGTGCCAGCAGTGAACAGGGGGAGCATCAGCCCCAGCATTTT. Amino acid sequence: CASSEQGEHQPQHF. The complete variable domain, with remaining parts taken from reference TRBV25-1 and TRBJ1-5, reads EADIYQTPRYLVIGTGKKITLECSQTMGHDKMYWYQQDPGMELHLIHYSYGVNSTEKGDLSSESTVSRIRTEHFPLTLESARPSHTSQYLCASSEQGEHQPQHFGDGTRLSIL.

This clone occurred once. This rearrangement joins TRBV9 to TRBJ2-7; 9 nucleotides line up with TRBD2. The CDR3 length is 16 residues. The germline V gene has CDR1 SGDLS and CDR2 YYNGEE. Losses at the gene ends were 0 bases for V and 3 bases for J; bases not matched to a gene: 7. The CDR3 DNA reads TGTGCCAGCAGCGTAGGACGCGGGAGGGCCTACTACGAGCAGTACTTC. It specifies CASSVGRGRAYYEQYF.

This chain links TRBV5-1 with TRBJ2-1; weak D call: TRBD1 (5 bases). Between the trimmed V and J ends, which lost 4 bases and 4 bases, there was a span of 21 bases. CDR1 SGHRS and CDR2 YFSETQ come from the germline V gene. CDR3 length: 17 residues. CDR3 DNA: TGCGCCAGCAGCCTTGGCTGCGGCAGGGAACGGTACAATGAGCAGTTCTTC. Its protein is CASSLGCGRERYNEQFF.

J is TRBJ1-4 and V is TRBV6-5, with D maybe TRBD1 (6 bases). V was clipped by 0 bases and J by 2 bases, with 10 bases between them. The V gene's germline CDR1 is MNHEY and CDR2 SVGAGI. The CDR3 is 16 amino acids. CDR3 region: CASSYSVQGTNEKLFF. DNA of the CDR3: TGTGCCAGCAGTTACTCGGTGCAGGGGACTAATGAAAAACTGTTTTTT.

The chain combines TRBV4-3 with TRBJ2-2; a possible D gene is TRBD1 (5 bases). Between the trimmed V and J ends, which lost 3 bases and 1 base, there was a span of 12 bases. Looked up from germline, CDR1 is LGHNA and CDR2 is YSLEER. This CDR3 is built from 16 residues. The CDR3 sequence is CASSHWSRVNTGELFF. The CDR3 DNA sequence: TGCGCCAGCAGCCATTGGTCCAGGGTGAACACCGGGGAGCTGTTTTTT.

The chain has TRBV7-7 and TRBJ2-1, with D uncertain. The germline CDR1 and CDR2 sequences are SSHAT and FNYEAQ (reference sequence). Between the trimmed V and J ends, which lost 1 base and 7 bases, there was a span of 8 bases. This CDR3 has 13 amino acids. Written as DNA, the CDR3 is TGTGCCAGCAGCTTAGTCACCGGGAATGAGCAGTTCTTC. Its protein is CASSLVTGNEQFF.

This sequence joins TRBV7-8 and TRBJ1-1; D not certain. The germline gives CDR1 SGHVS, CDR2 FQNEAQ. V was cut by 7 bases and J by 0 bases, with 15 bases left in between. CDR3 length: 15 amino acids. The CDR3 loop reads CASTLVGKMNTEAFF. The CDR3 DNA reads TGTGCCAGCACCTTGGTCGGGAAAATGAACACTGAAGCTTTCTTT.